Detailed here is one TCR beta chain. Its antigen remains unknown. The protocol was immunoSEQ multiplex PCR, while the TCRdb copy is restricted to in-frame clones and leaves out a portion. The table has 200,000 to 250,000 clones, about 94% seen once. The data are from a study of T cell responses to AZD1222 COVID-19 vaccine. Findings and caveats of the study: Just a handful of people given AZD1222 tested seropositive at baseline. Two AZD1222 doses significantly raised spike-specific TCR breadth and depth over controls.

CDR3 length: 12 amino acids. Trimming took off 6 bases at V and 8 bases at J, with 13 bases between the two ends. The germline CDR1 and CDR2 sequences are MNHEY and SVGAGI. The J gene is TRBJ1-1, the V gene TRBV6-5; no reliable D call. This TCR came from an adult who received the MenACWY meningococcal vaccine as a control. The sequenced sample was peripheral blood, obtained 28 days after the second dose of the MenACWY control vaccine. CDR3 coding DNA: TGTGCCAGCAGATCCTTAGCTGACGAAGCTTTCTTT. Translating gives CASRSLADEAFF.